A selection of T cell receptor beta chains follows, all from one sample in a study of T cells in localized non-small cell lung cancer. Assay used: immunoSEQ multiplex PCR; TCRdb lists only in-frame clones, some missing. Of about 13,000 clones in the sample, around four fifths are singletons; the top ten hold 25% to 35%. The source was peripheral blood, collected before any cancer treatment. These receptor sequences come from a male donor older than 55 with stage I squamous cell lung carcinoma. CDR3s include the opening cysteine and the closing phenylalanine or tryptophan. D genes are given only for firm matches. The size entry is marked missing in some rows and otherwise reads once, few, many or a size class.

D gene | J gene | V gene | clone size | CDR3 protein | CDR3 DNA
NA | TRBJ1-3 | TRBV5-4 | NA | CASSSYSRFGNTIYF | TGTGCCAGCAGCTCCTACAGCCGTTTTGGGAACACCATATATTTT
NA | TRBJ1-1 | TRBV19 | once | CASSIVGGTEAFF | TGTGCCAGTAGTATTGTGGGGGGCACTGAAGCTTTCTTT
TRBD2 | TRBJ2-3 | TRBV7-8 | once | CASSLLGGGSTDTQYF | TGTGCCAGCAGCTTATTGGGGGGGGGAAGCACAGATACGCAGTATTTT
NA | TRBJ1-1 | TRBV5-1 | few | CASSLSGVNEAFF | TGCGCCAGCAGCTTGTCAGGGGTCAATGAAGCTTTCTTT
NA | TRBJ2-2 | TRBV6-1 | NA | CASLRRRDTGELFF | TGTGCCAGCCTCCGGCGTAGGGACACCGGGGAGCTGTTTTTT
NA | TRBJ2-6 | TRBV11-2 | NA | CASSLRGAGANVLTF | TGTGCCAGCAGTCTTCGTGGAGCCGGGGCCAACGTCCTGACTTTC
NA | TRBJ2-4 | TRBV29-1 | NA | CSVEGDGGALLAKNIQYF | TGCAGCGTTGAAGGGGACGGTGGAGCTCTTCTAGCCAAAAACATTCAGTACTTC
NA | TRBJ1-4 | TRBV9 | NA | CASSVSTTNEKLFF | TGTGCCAGCAGCGTCAGTACAACTAATGAAAAACTGTTTTTT
NA | TRBJ2-3 | TRBV27 | few | CASSFRASTDTQYF | TGTGCCAGCAGTTTTCGAGCCAGCACAGATACGCAGTATTTT
NA | TRBJ2-7 | TRBV4-1 | NA | CASSPSTGSSSYEQYF | TGCGCCAGCAGCCCTTCGACAGGATCGAGCTCCTACGAGCAGTACTTC
TRBD2 | TRBJ2-1 | TRBV5-1 | NA | CASDQVAGGGGEQFF | TGCGCCAGCGATCAGGTAGCGGGGGGAGGAGGTGAGCAGTTCTTC
TRBD2 | TRBJ2-1 | TRBV5-1 | NA | CASSVGLAGGQQFF | TGCGCCAGCAGCGTGGGACTAGCGGGAGGGCAGCAGTTCTTC